Listed below are T cell receptor beta chains from one sample, sequenced in a study of long-term antiretroviral therapy in people with HIV. Some clones are missing from TCRdb's copy, which holds only in-frame ones; the method was immunoSEQ multiplex PCR. The table records some 13,000 clones, approximately 80% of them present only once. The sequenced sample was unsorted PBMCs, obtained 3.2 years before starting antiretroviral therapy. The receptors were gathered from a middle-aged man with HIV. Each CDR3 is given with its conserved first and last residue. Fields, in order: clone size, V gene, J gene, D gene, CDR3 protein, CDR3 DNA. D genes are given only for firm matches. For some rows the clone size is stated as once, few or many, or as a class when expanded; others skip it.

.	TRBV5-1	TRBJ1-2	TRBD1	CASSLQTGGFYGYTF	TGCGCCAGCAGCTTACAGACAGGGGGGTTCTATGGCTACACCTTC
few	TRBV25-1	TRBJ1-1	.	CASSEYTSYTEAFF	TGTGCCAGCAGTGAATACACAAGTTACACTGAAGCTTTCTTT
.	TRBV6-4	TRBJ1-1	.	CASSRVVGTEAFF	TGTGCCAGCAGCCGGGTGGTTGGCACTGAAGCTTTCTTT
.	TRBV4-2	TRBJ2-5	.	CASSQEETQYF	TGTGCCAGCAGCCAAGAAGAGACCCAGTACTTC
.	TRBV19	TRBJ1-5	.	CASSWNSYSNQPQHF	TGTGCCAGTAGCTGGAACAGCTATAGCAATCAGCCCCAGCATTTT
.	TRBV7-9	TRBJ1-2	.	CASSLPLQGYGYTF	TGTGCCAGCAGCCTCCCCTTACAGGGCTATGGCTACACCTTC
.	TRBV11-2	TRBJ2-1	.	CASSLDRAGEQFF	TGTGCCAGCAGCTTAGATCGGGCAGGTGAGCAGTTCTTC
few	TRBV2	TRBJ1-6	.	CASRIDGNSPLHF	TGTGCCAGCAGAATAGACGGGAATTCACCCCTCCACTTT
.	TRBV5-4	TRBJ2-7	.	CASSSQGYEQYF	TGTGCCAGCAGCTCCCAAGGATACGAGCAGTACTTC
once	TRBV7-8	TRBJ2-2	.	CASSLAGAGTGELFF	TGTGCCAGCAGCTTAGCCGGTGCCGGGACCGGGGAGCTGTTTTTT